Shown below are 23 T cell receptor beta chains from a single sample sequenced in a study of shared clonotypes between healthy human individuals. This table comes from immunoSEQ multiplex PCR, and its TCRdb copy is limited to in-frame clones, with some not included. The top ten hold approximately 1.1% of the sample, which has over a million clones, 96% seen once. Sequencing used naive CD4+ T cells sorted from blood. Described subset: CD45RA+ positively selected. These receptors all stem from a man aged 25 to 40 in good health.

This chain connects TRBV5-1 to TRBJ2-3, with 8 bases fitting TRBD2. The germline CDR1 and CDR2 sequences are SGHRS and YFSETQ. This CDR3 spans 15 amino acids. The trim removed 0 bases at V and 7 bases at J, leaving 7 bases unmatched. Written as DNA, the CDR3 is TGCGCCAGCAGCTTGGTAGGCGGACTAGCCCATACGCAGTATTTT. It translates to CASSLVGGLAHTQYF.

The chain recombines TRBV11-2 with TRBJ1-3; no firm D call. Trimming left V 1 base short and J 4 bases short, with 14 bases between. Germline V lookup: CDR1 SGHAT, CDR2 FQNNGV. The CDR3 is 16 amino acids. The DNA of the CDR3 is TGTGCCAGCAGCTTAGGTTCTGGCCCTAGAGGAAACACCATATATTTT. The encoded protein is CASSLGSGPRGNTIYF.

This chain connects TRBV10-3 to TRBJ2-3, with D maybe TRBD1 (7 bases). Trimming cost V 8 bases and J 2 bases, with 14 bases left between them. This CDR3 has 14 residues. The germline CDR1 and CDR2 sequences are ENHRY and SYGVKD. The CDR3 sequence is CAIGGGLDTDTQYF. CDR3 sequence (DNA): TGTGCCATCGGAGGGGGCCTTGACACAGATACGCAGTATTTT.

This clone was observed a single time. The V gene is TRBV5-6, the J gene TRBJ1-2; TRBD1 matches 8 bases. This CDR3 region has 15 residues. The J segment lost 8 bases and the V segment lost 6 bases, leaving 15 bases of the junction unmatched. Germline CDR1 and CDR2: SGHDT and YYEEEE. The CDR3 here is CASTRQMAGTGGYTF. CDR3 DNA sequence: TGTGCCAGCACGCGCCAAATGGCCGGGACAGGCGGCTACACCTTC.

CDR3 in amino acids: CASSKPRTAYQETQYF. DNA for the CDR3: TGTGCCAGCAGCAAGCCCCGGACTGCGTACCAAGAGACCCAGTACTTC. This sequence joins TRBV21-1 and TRBJ2-5; TRBD2 is the table's D call, not checked against the DNA. TRBV21-1 is a known pseudogene. The CDR3 runs 16 residues.

The chain employs TRBV7-9 and TRBJ2-1; the match to TRBD2 covers 7 bases. This CDR3 is built from 13 residues. V shed 7 bases, J shed 2 bases, and the junction held 2 bases outside the gene matches. CDR1 and CDR2 from the germline V gene are SEHNR and FQNEAQ (reference sequence). The CDR3 sequence is CASTAGAYNEQFF. DNA of the CDR3: TGTGCCAGCACCGCGGGAGCCTACAATGAGCAGTTCTTC.

The chain is built from TRBV6-1 and TRBJ2-3; either TRBD1 or TRBD2 may fit D (5 bases each). V was clipped by 7 bases and J by 2 bases, with 16 bases between them. Germline-derived CDR1 and CDR2 are MNHNS and SASEGT. The CDR3 spans 15 residues. CDR3 in amino acids: CASILGEPNTDTQYF. CDR3 bases: TGTGCCAGCATCCTGGGGGAGCCGAACACAGATACGCAGTATTTT.

This clone was seen a few times. The V gene is TRBV9, the J gene TRBJ2-7; the match to TRBD2 covers 9 bases. CDR1 is SGDLS, CDR2 YYNGEE, per germline. The CDR3 runs 16 residues. J gave up 3 bases and V 1 base, and 8 bases lay outside the gene matches. The CDR3 here is CASSVRAGGDFYEQYF. CDR3 DNA: TGTGCCAGCAGCGTAAGGGCGGGAGGGGATTTCTACGAGCAGTACTTC.

This chain joins TRBV7-9 and TRBJ2-3; 11 bases fit TRBD2. J gave up 8 bases and V 5 bases, and 9 bases lay outside the gene matches. Germline loops: CDR1 SEHNR, CDR2 FQNEAQ (reference sequence). The CDR3 loop spans 15 amino acids. The CDR3 DNA reads TGTGCCAGCAGCCCACTAGCGGGAGTTGGGGTTACGCAGTATTTT. Its translation: CASSPLAGVGVTQYF. The full variable domain, rest sourced from reference TRBV7-9 and TRBJ2-3, is DTGVSQNPRHKITKRGQNVTFRCDPISEHNRLYWYRQTLGQGPEFLTYFQNEAQLEKSRLLSDRFSAERPKGSFSTLEIQRTEQGDSAMYLCASSPLAGVGVTQYFGPGTRLTVL.

The V gene is TRBV5-1, the J gene TRBJ1-5; TRBD1 matches 7 bases. Germline lookup yields CDR1 SGHRS and CDR2 YFSETQ. J was trimmed by 5 bases and V by 4 bases; bases with no gene match: 6. The CDR3 totals 14 residues. This chain's CDR3 is CASSMTGRDQPQHF. CDR3 in DNA: TGCGCCAGCAGCATGACAGGGAGGGATCAGCCCCAGCATTTT.

CDR3 in amino acids: CASSQTLNYGYTF. The CDR3, as DNA: TGTGCCAGCAGCCAGACCCTTAACTATGGCTACACCTTC. The rearrangement joins TRBV7-9 to TRBJ1-2; D not certain. The length of the CDR3 is 13 residues. The V and J ends lost 5 bases and 1 base respectively, with 8 bases between them. CDR1 is SEHNR, CDR2 FQNEAQ, per germline (reference sequence).

The chain employs TRBV6-6 and TRBJ2-1; no clear D. The V gene lost 6 bases and the J gene lost 8 bases, with 8 bases spanning the gap. In germline, CDR1 is MNHNY, CDR2 SVGAGI (reference sequence). The CDR3 totals 11 residues. The CDR3 sequence: CASSRTDEQFF. The CDR3 nucleotides read TGTGCCAGCAGCAGGACCGATGAGCAGTTCTTC.

V and J are TRBV6-1 and TRBJ1-5, with D uncertain. Per the germline V gene, CDR1 is MNHNS and CDR2 is SASEGT. V lost 6 bases and J 7 bases, leaving 7 bases between the germline ends. There are 11 residues in the CDR3. CDR3 bases: TGTGCCAGCAGGGTGGGGCAGCCCCAGCATTTT. Translated: CASRVGQPQHF.

The CDR3 protein is CASSVWENYGYTF. The CDR3 DNA reads TGTGCCAGCAGCGTGTGGGAGAACTATGGCTACACCTTC. J is TRBJ1-2 and V is TRBV9; no clear D. Germline V gene sequence: CDR1 SGDLS, CDR2 YYNGEE. With 2 bases removed from V and 2 bases from J, the gap between germline ends came to 7 bases. The CDR3 loop spans 13 amino acids.

The J gene is TRBJ2-5, the V gene TRBV18; 7 bases align to TRBD2. The length of the CDR3 is 19 residues. CDR1 is KGHSH and CDR2 is LQKENI in the germline V gene. Unmatched junction bases numbered 22, after V lost 4 bases and J lost 5 bases. The CDR3 loop is CASSRGPDHIGLVGETQYF. CDR3 DNA sequence: TGTGCCAGCTCACGAGGCCCGGATCACATCGGACTAGTGGGTGAGACCCAGTACTTC.

CDR3 in DNA: TGCAGCGTTGAAACAGGGGAACGCTATGGCTACACCTTC. It codes for CSVETGERYGYTF. This chain connects TRBV29-1 to TRBJ1-2, with 7 nucleotides matching TRBD1. The CDR3 is 13 residues long. The trim removed 2 bases at V and 4 bases at J, leaving 4 bases unmatched. Germline CDR1 is SQVTM and CDR2 is ANQGSEA. The variable domain in full, completed from reference TRBV29-1 and TRBJ1-2, reads SAVISQKPSRDICQRGTSLTIQCQVDSQVTMMFWYRQQPGQSLTLIATANQGSEATYESGFVIDKFPISRPNLTFSTLTVSNMSPEDSSIYLCSVETGERYGYTFGSGTRLTVV.

The J gene is TRBJ2-2, the V gene TRBV19; D perhaps matches TRBD1 (6 bases). V was clipped by 9 bases and J by 6 bases, with 8 bases between them. There are 11 residues in the CDR3. The V gene's germline CDR1 is LNHDA and CDR2 SQIVND (reference sequence). The CDR3 DNA sequence: TGTGCCAGCCGGACAGCCGGGGAGCTGTTTTTT. Translation: CASRTAGELFF.

V gene TRBV19 combines with J gene TRBJ2-1; D remains ambiguous. Germline V CDR1 and CDR2: LNHDA, SQIVND (reference sequence). The CDR3 runs 12 residues. V was shortened by 1 base and J by 8 bases, with 6 bases between the two germline ends. The CDR3 bases are TGTGCCAGTAGTATAGGGGCGCATGAGCAGTTCTTC. Translating it yields CASSIGAHEQFF.

The chain recombines TRBV7-9 with TRBJ1-4; tentative D call: TRBD1 (5 bases). There are 17 residues in the CDR3. Trimming removed 1 base from V and 2 bases from J, with 14 bases in between. The V gene's germline CDR1 is SEHNR and CDR2 FQNEAQ (reference sequence). The CDR3 spells CASSLVGTGDTNEKLFF. CDR3 sequence (DNA): TGTGCCAGCAGCTTAGTAGGTACAGGCGATACTAATGAAAAACTGTTTTTT.

V and J are TRBV7-9 and TRBJ2-5; TRBD2 is a possible D gene (5 bases). CDR1 is SEHNR, CDR2 FQNEAQ, per germline (reference sequence). V lost 3 bases, J lost 5 bases, and 19 bases lay in between. The CDR3 totals 16 residues. CDR3 loop: CASSFPKDGVVETQYF. The CDR3 DNA sequence: TGTGCCAGCAGCTTCCCCAAGGACGGGGTTGTTGAGACCCAGTACTTC.

The rearrangement links TRBV28 to TRBJ1-4; a weak D match, TRBD1 (5 bases). From germline, CDR1 is MDHEN and CDR2 SYDVKM. Trimming pared 3 bases from V and 8 bases from J, leaving 13 bases between. The CDR3 is 14 amino acids. The chain's CDR3 is CASSFGDAGEKLFF. The CDR3 coding sequence is TGTGCCAGCAGTTTCGGGGACGCAGGCGAAAAACTGTTTTTT. Drawing the rest from reference TRBV28 and TRBJ1-4, the complete variable domain is DVKVTQSSRYLVKRTGEKVFLECVQDMDHENMFWYRQDPGLGLRLIYFSYDVKMKEKGDIPEGYSVSREKKERFSLILESASTNQTSMYLCASSFGDAGEKLFFGSGTQLSVL.

The DNA for the CDR3 is TGTGCCAGCAGCTTGAGACAGACCACAGATACGCAGTATTTT. Its protein is CASSLRQTTDTQYF. The genes are TRBV7-9 and TRBJ2-3; the D gene is possibly TRBD1 (5 bases). Trimming took 3 bases from V and 2 from J, leaving 9 bases between them. Per the germline V gene, CDR1 is SEHNR and CDR2 is FQNEAQ (reference sequence). The CDR3 sequence is 14 residues long.

The gene calls are TRBV25-1 and TRBJ2-7; D possibly corresponds to TRBD2 (6 bases). The CDR3 sequence is 13 residues long. In germline, CDR1 is MGHDK, CDR2 SYGVNS. V dropped 4 bases and J dropped 6 bases, with 13 bases sitting between them. CDR3 nucleotides: TGTGCCAGCAGTGGCATTGGAGGGCTCGAGCAGTACTTC. Amino acids: CASSGIGGLEQYF.